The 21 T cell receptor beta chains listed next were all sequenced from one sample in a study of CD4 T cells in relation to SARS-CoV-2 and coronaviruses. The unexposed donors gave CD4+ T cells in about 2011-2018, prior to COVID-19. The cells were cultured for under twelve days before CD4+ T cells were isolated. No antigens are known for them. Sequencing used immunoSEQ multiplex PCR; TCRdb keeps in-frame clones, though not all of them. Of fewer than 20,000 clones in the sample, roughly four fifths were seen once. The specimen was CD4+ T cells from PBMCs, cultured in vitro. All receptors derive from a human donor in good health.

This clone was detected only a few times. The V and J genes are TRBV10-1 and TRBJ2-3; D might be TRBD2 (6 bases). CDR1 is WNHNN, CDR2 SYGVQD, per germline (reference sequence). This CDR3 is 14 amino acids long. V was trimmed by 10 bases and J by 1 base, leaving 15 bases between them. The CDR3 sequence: CATTSQIGTDTQYF. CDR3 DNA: TGCGCCACCACTAGCCAGATTGGCACAGATACGCAGTATTTT.

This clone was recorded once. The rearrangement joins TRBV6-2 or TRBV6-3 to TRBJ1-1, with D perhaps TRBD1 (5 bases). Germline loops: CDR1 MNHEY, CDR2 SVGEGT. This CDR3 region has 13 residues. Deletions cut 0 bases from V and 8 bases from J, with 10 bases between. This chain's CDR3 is CASSYSRAGEAFF. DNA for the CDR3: TGTGCCAGCAGTTACTCGAGGGCAGGGGAAGCTTTCTTT.

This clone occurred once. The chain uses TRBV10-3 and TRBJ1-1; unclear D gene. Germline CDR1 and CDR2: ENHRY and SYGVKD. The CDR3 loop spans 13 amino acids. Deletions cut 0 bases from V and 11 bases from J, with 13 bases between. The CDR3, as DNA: TGTGCCATCAGTGAGTCTGGACCCGATGGCGCTTTCTTT. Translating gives CAISESGPDGAFF.

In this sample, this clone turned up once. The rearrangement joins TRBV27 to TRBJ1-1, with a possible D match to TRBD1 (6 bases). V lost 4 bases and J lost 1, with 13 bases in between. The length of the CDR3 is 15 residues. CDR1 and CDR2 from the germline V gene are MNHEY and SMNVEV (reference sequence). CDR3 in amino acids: CASSSDRSPNTEAFF. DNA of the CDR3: TGTGCCAGCAGTTCAGACAGGTCTCCGAACACTGAAGCTTTCTTT.

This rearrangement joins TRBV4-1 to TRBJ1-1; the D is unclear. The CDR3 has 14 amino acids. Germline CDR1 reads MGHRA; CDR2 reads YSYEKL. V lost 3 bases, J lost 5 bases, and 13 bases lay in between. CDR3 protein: CASSHHAEGTEAFF. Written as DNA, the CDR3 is TGCGCCAGCAGCCACCACGCCGAGGGAACTGAAGCTTTCTTT.

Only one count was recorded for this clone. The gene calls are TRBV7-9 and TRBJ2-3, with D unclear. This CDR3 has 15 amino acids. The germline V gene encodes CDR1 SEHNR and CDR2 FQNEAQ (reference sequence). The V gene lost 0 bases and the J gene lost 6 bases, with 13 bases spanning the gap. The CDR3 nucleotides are TGTGCCAGCAGCTTAGCGCACTCCGCCGGGGATACGCAGTATTTT. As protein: CASSLAHSAGDTQYF.

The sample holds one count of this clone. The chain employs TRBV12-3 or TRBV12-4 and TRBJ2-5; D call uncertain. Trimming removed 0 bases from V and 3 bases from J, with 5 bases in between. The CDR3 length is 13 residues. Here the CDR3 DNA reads TGTGCCAGCAGTTTAGCGAGTGAAGAGACCCAGTACTTC. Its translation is CASSLASEETQYF.

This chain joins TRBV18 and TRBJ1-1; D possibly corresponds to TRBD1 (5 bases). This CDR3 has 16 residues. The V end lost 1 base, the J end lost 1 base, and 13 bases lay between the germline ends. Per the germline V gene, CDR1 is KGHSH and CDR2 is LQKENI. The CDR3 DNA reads TGTGCCAGCTCACCACGATGGGACCCCACGAACACTGAAGCTTTCTTT. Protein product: CASSPRWDPTNTEAFF. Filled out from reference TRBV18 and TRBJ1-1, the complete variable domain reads NAGVMQNPRHLVRRRGQEARLRCSPMKGHSHVYWYRQLPEEGLKFMVYLQKENIIDESGMPKERFSAEFPKEGPSILRIQQVVRGDSAAYFCASSPRWDPTNTEAFFGQGTRLTVV.

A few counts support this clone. DNA for the CDR3: TGTGCCAGCAGCTCTAGCGGGCTACAGTACGAGCAGTACTTC. Protein sequence: CASSSSGLQYEQYF. The J gene is TRBJ2-7, the V gene TRBV11-2; TRBD2 agrees at 8 bases. Trimming took 4 bases from V and 4 from J; bases not matched to a gene: 6. Germline CDR1 and CDR2: SGHAT and FQNNGV. The CDR3 covers 14 residues.

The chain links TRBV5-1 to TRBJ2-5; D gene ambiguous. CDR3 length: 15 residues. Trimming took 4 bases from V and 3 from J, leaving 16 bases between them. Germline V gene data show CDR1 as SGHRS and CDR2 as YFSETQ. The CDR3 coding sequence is TGCGCCAGCAGCGGCCCGGGTGGCCCCAAAGAGACCCAGTACTTC. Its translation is CASSGPGGPKETQYF.

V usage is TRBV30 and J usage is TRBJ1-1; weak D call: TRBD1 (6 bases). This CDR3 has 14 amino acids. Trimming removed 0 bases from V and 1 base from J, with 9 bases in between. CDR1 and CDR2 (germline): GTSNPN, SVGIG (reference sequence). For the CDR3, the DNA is TGTGCCTGGAGTGTCCCCAGGGGGAACACTGAAGCTTTCTTT. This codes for CAWSVPRGNTEAFF.

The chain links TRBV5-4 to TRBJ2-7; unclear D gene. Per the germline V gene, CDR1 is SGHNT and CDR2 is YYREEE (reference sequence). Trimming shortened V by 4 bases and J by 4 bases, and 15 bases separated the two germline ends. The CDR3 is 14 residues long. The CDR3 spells CASSRAGELYEQYF. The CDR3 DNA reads TGTGCCAGCAGCCGGGCTGGAGAATTGTACGAGCAGTACTTC.

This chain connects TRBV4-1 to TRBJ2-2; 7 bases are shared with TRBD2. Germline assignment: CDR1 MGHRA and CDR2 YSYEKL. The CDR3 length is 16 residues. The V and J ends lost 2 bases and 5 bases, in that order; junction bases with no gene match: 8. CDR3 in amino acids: CASSQIGGRNTGELFF. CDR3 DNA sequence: TGCGCCAGCAGCCAAATTGGCGGGAGAAATACCGGGGAGCTGTTTTTT.

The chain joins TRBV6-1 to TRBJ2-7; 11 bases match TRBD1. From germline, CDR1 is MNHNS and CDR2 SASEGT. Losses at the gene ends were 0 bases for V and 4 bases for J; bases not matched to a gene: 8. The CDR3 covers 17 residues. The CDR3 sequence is CASSEASPGQGVYEQYF. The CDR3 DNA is TGTGCCAGCAGTGAAGCTAGCCCGGGACAGGGGGTGTACGAGCAGTACTTC.

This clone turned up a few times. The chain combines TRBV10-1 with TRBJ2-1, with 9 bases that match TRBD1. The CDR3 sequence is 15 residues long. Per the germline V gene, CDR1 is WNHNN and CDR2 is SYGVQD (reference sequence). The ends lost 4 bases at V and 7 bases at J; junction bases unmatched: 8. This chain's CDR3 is CASSAETGGRNEQFF. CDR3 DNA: TGCGCCAGCAGTGCGGAGACAGGGGGTAGGAATGAGCAGTTCTTC.

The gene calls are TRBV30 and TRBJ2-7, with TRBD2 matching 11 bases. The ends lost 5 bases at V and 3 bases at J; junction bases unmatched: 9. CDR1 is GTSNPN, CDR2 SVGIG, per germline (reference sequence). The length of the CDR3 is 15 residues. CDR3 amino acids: CAWVRGTSGSYEQYF. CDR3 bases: TGTGCCTGGGTCCGCGGCACTAGCGGGAGCTACGAGCAGTACTTC. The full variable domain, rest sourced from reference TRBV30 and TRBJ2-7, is SQTIHQWPATLVQPVGSPLSLECTVEGTSNPNLYWYRQAAGRGLQLLFYSVGIGQISSEVPQNLSASRPQDRQFILSSKKLLLSDSGFYLCAWVRGTSGSYEQYFGPGTRLTVT.

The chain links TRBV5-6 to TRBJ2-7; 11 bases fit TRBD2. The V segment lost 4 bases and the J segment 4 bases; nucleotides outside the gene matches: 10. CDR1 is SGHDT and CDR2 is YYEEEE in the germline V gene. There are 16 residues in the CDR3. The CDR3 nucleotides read TGTGCCAGCAGCCAAACCGGACTAGCGGGTCGGTACGAGCAGTACTTC. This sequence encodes CASSQTGLAGRYEQYF.

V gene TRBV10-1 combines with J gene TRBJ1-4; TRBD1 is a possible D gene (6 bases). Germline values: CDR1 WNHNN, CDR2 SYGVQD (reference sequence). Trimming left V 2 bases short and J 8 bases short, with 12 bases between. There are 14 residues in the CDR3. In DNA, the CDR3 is TGCGCCAGCAGTGAGGACAGGAGGAGCGAAAAACTGTTTTTT. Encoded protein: CASSEDRRSEKLFF.

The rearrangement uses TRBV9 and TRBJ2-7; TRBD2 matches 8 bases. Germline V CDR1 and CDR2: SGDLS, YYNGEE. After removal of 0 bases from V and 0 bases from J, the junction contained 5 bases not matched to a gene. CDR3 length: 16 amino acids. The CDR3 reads CASSVGLAGSSYEQYF. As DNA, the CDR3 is TGTGCCAGCAGCGTAGGGTTAGCGGGGAGCTCCTACGAGCAGTACTTC. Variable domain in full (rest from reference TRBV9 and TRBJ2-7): DSGVTQTPKHLITATGQRVTLRCSPRSGDLSVYWYQQSLDQGLQFLIQYYNGEERAKGNILERFSAQQFPDLHSELNLSSLELGDSALYFCASSVGLAGSSYEQYFGPGTRLTVT.

The CDR3 DNA follows: TGCGCCAGCAGTCCGGGGGCGGGTAAGAACACTGAAGCTTTCTTT. It encodes CASSPGAGKNTEAFF. This chain connects TRBV4-1 to TRBJ1-1; D is perhaps TRBD1 (6 bases). The germline CDR1 and CDR2 sequences are MGHRA and YSYEKL. Trimming removed 6 bases from V and 1 base from J, with 15 bases in between. This CDR3 region has 15 residues.

Here the CDR3 reads CASSLVAGGFTDTQYF. The DNA for the CDR3 is TGTGCCAGCAGCCTCGTGGCGGGAGGATTCACAGATACGCAGTATTTT. This chain connects TRBV7-8 to TRBJ2-3, with TRBD2 identical over 8 bases. The CDR3 is made up of 16 amino acids. From germline, CDR1 is SGHVS and CDR2 FQNEAQ. Germline trimming cut 5 bases from V and 2 bases from J; bases unmatched to any gene: 9.